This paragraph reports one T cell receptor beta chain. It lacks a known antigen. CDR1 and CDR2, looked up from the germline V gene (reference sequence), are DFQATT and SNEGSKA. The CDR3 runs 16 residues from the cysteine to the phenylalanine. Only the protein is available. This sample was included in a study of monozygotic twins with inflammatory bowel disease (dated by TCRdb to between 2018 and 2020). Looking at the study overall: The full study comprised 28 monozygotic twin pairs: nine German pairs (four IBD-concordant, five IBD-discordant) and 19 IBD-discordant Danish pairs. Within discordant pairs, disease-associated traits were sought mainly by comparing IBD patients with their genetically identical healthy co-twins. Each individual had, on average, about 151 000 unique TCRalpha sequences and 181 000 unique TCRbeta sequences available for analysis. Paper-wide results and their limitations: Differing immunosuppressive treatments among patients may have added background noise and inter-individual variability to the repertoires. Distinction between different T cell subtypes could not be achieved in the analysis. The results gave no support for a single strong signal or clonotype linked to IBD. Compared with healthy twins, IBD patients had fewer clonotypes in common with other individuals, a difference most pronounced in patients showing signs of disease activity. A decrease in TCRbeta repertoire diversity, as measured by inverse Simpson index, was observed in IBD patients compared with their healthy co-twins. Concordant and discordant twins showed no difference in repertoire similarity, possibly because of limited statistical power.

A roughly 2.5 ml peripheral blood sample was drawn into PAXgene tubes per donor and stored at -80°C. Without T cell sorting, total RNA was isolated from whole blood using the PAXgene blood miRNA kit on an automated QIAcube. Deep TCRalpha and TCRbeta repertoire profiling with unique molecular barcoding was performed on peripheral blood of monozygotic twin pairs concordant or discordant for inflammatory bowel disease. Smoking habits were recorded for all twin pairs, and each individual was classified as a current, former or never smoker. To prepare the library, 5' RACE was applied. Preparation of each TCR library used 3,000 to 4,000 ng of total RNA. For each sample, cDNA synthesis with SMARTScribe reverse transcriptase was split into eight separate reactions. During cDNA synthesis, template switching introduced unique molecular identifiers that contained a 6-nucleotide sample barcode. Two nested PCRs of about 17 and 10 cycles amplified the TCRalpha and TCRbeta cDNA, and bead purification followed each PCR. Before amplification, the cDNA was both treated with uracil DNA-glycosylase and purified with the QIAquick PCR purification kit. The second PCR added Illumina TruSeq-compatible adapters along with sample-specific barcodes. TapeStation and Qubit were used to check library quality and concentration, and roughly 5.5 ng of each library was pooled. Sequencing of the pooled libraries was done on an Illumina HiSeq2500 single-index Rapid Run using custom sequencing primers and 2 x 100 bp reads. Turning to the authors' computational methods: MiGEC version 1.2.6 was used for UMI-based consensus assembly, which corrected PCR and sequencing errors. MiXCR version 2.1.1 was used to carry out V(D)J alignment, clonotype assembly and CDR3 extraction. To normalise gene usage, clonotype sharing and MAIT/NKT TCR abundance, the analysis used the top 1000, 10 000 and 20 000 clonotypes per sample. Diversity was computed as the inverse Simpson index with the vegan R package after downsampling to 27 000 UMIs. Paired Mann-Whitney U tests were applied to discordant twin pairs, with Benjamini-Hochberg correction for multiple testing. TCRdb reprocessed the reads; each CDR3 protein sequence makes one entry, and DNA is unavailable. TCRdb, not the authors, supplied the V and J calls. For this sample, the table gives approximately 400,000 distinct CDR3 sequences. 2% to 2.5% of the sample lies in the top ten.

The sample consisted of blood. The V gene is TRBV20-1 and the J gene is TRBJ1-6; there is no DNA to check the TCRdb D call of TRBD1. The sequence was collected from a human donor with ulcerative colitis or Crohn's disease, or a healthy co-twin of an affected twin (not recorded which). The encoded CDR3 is CSASDRLSSYNSPLHF.